This passage covers 16 T cell receptor beta chains from one sample sequenced in a study of blood T cell repertoires in COVID-19. The protocol was immunoSEQ multiplex PCR, while the TCRdb copy is restricted to in-frame clones and leaves out a portion. This table holds about 220,000 clones, roughly 84% found once. Sequencing used peripheral blood. Every receptor here comes from an elderly woman with acute or convalescent COVID-19.

The chain links TRBV11-2 to TRBJ2-5; the D gene is possibly TRBD2 (6 bases). CDR1 is SGHAT and CDR2 is FQNNGV in the germline V gene. Trimming left V 5 bases short and J 8 bases short, with 15 bases between. The CDR3 consists of 13 residues. In DNA form, the CDR3 reads TGTGCCAGCAGCCTGGGACTTTCTTCAACCCAGTACTTC. As protein: CASSLGLSSTQYF.

The chain is built from TRBV19 and TRBJ2-2; D is undetermined. CDR3 size: 16 residues. The V end lost 3 bases, the J end lost 0 bases, and 11 bases lay between the germline ends. Germline CDR1 is LNHDA and CDR2 is SQIVND (reference sequence). Here the CDR3 reads CASSIGGTTNTGELFF. The CDR3 DNA is TGTGCCAGTAGTATTGGTGGCACTACGAACACCGGGGAGCTGTTTTTT. Drawing the rest from reference TRBV19 and TRBJ2-2, the complete variable domain is DGGITQSPKYLFRKEGQNVTLSCEQNLNHDAMYWYRQDPGQGLRLIYYSQIVNDFQKGDIAEGYSVSREKKESFPLTVTSAQKNPTAFYLCASSIGGTTNTGELFFGEGSRLTVL.

CDR3 nucleotide sequence: TGTGCCAGCAGCGTGGCAGAAGGAAACACCATATATTTT. This sequence encodes CASSVAEGNTIYF. V usage is TRBV9 and J usage is TRBJ1-3; D uncertain. The germline V gene encodes CDR1 SGDLS and CDR2 YYNGEE. With 2 bases removed from V and 4 bases from J, the gap between germline ends came to 7 bases. The CDR3 runs 13 residues.

The J gene is TRBJ1-3, the V gene TRBV18, with D unclear. CDR1 KGHSH and CDR2 LQKENI come from the germline V gene. The CDR3 spans 16 residues. V was pared by 3 bases and J by 0 bases, with 12 bases between. The CDR3 protein is CASSPFAEFSGNTIYF. CDR3 sequence (DNA): TGTGCCAGCTCACCCTTTGCGGAGTTCTCTGGAAACACCATATATTTT.

The chain combines TRBV9 with TRBJ1-3; TRBD1 agrees at 8 bases. V shed 0 bases and J 6 bases; nucleotides not matched to a gene: 8. CDR3 length: 16 residues. The germline V gene has CDR1 SGDLS and CDR2 YYNGEE. CDR3 sequence: CASSVAPGTGENTIYF. For the CDR3, the DNA is TGTGCCAGCAGCGTAGCCCCCGGGACAGGCGAAAACACCATATATTTT.

The rearrangement links TRBV5-1 to TRBJ2-7, with a weak D call TRBD2 (5 bases). Germline CDR1 reads SGHRS; CDR2 reads YFSETQ. Trimming left V 0 bases short and J 3 bases short, with 13 bases between. This CDR3 is 15 amino acids long. The CDR3 is CASSLVSGLFYEQYF. The CDR3 DNA reads as TGCGCCAGCAGCTTGGTTTCAGGACTTTTCTACGAGCAGTACTTC.

This clone turned up a few times. The chain has TRBV19 and TRBJ1-6, with TRBD1 matching over 7 bases. Germline lookup yields CDR1 LNHDA and CDR2 SQIVND (reference sequence). The CDR3 is made up of 14 amino acids. J lost 4 bases, V lost 7 bases, and 4 bases had no gene match. CDR3: CASNPGGYNSPLHF. CDR3 DNA sequence: TGTGCCAGTAACCCAGGGGGTTATAATTCACCCCTCCACTTT.

The chain joins TRBV7-9 to TRBJ1-3; D is possibly TRBD1 (6 bases). The germline gives CDR1 SEHNR, CDR2 FQNEAQ (reference sequence). This CDR3 has 16 residues. V lost 1 base to trimming and J lost 3 bases, with 13 bases between them. The CDR3 DNA is TGTGCCAGCAGCTTAGGCTCGCGGGGGCTTGGAAACACCATATATTTT. Translation gives CASSLGSRGLGNTIYF.

This chain connects TRBV11-2 to TRBJ2-5; 15 bases map to TRBD2. The CDR3 consists of 17 residues. V dropped 5 bases and J dropped 4; count of bases not matched to a gene: 8. CDR1 and CDR2 from the germline V gene are SGHAT and FQNNGV. The CDR3 DNA sequence: TGTGCCAGCAGCCCCCTCAGGGGACTAGCGGGGGGAGAGACCCAGTACTTC. Its protein is CASSPLRGLAGGETQYF.

This chain's CDR3 is CASSQAPPNTISGNTIYF. The CDR3 DNA sequence: TGTGCCAGCAGCCAAGCCCCTCCCAACACAATCTCTGGAAACACCATATATTTT. The V gene is TRBV4-2, the J gene TRBJ1-3; D is ambiguous. The CDR3 has 18 amino acids. Germline CDR1 is LGHNA and CDR2 is YNFKEQ. Trimming removed 1 base from V and 0 bases from J, with 16 bases in between.

This clone turned up a few times. One end of the junction does not line up with germline, which may come from a read error. This rearrangement joins TRBV6-5 to TRBJ1-1, with TRBD1 identical over 9 bases. This CDR3 comprises 16 residues. Germline V lookup: CDR1 MNHEY, CDR2 SVGAGI. CDR3 amino acids: CASSNSQGQGIPEAFF. In DNA form, the CDR3 reads TGTGCCAGCAGTAACTCTCAGGGACAGGGAATCCCTGAAGCTTTCTTT.

This chain connects TRBV18 to TRBJ1-2, with D uncertain. The germline V gene encodes CDR1 KGHSH and CDR2 LQKENI. The CDR3 is 12 residues long. With 4 bases removed from V and 5 bases from J, the gap between germline ends came to 8 bases. The chain's CDR3 is CASSLDSYGYTF. The CDR3 DNA reads TGTGCCAGCTCACTGGACTCGTATGGCTACACCTTC.

This clone has only one observation. This chain uses TRBV5-6 with TRBJ2-5; D is perhaps TRBD2 (5 bases). The germline V and J ends were trimmed by 2 bases and 1 base, with 6 bases remaining between them. Germline CDR1 is SGHDT and CDR2 is YYEEEE. The CDR3 sequence is 13 residues long. DNA of the CDR3: TGTGCCAGCAGCTTAGGACTCCAAGAGACCCAGTACTTC. Translated: CASSLGLQETQYF. Looking up the rest from reference TRBV5-6 and TRBJ2-5 gives the full variable domain: DAGVTQSPTHLIKTRGQQVTLRCSPKSGHDTVSWYQQALGQGPQFIFQYYEEEERQRGNFPDRFSGHQFPNYSSELNVNALLLGDSALYLCASSLGLQETQYFGPGTRLLVL.

This clone occurred a few times. The CDR3 loop reads CASTTGDYEQYF. The DNA of the CDR3 is TGTGCCAGCACGACAGGGGACTACGAGCAGTACTTC. The chain employs TRBV6-5 and TRBJ2-7; 8 bases line up with TRBD1. J lost 3 bases, V lost 7 bases, and 2 bases had no gene match. Germline assignment: CDR1 MNHEY and CDR2 SVGAGI. This CDR3 is built from 12 residues.

The sample holds many counts of this clone. J is TRBJ1-5 and V is TRBV6-2 or TRBV6-3; no clear D gene. The germline CDR1 and CDR2 sequences are MNHEY and SVGEGT. The CDR3 runs 14 residues. V was trimmed by 2 bases and J by 0 bases, leaving 5 bases between them. CDR3 sequence: CASSYPSSNQPQHF. CDR3 bases: TGTGCCAGCAGTTACCCGAGTAGCAATCAGCCCCAGCATTTT.

The chain couples TRBV2 to TRBJ2-7; a weak D match, TRBD2 (6 bases). The germline gives CDR1 SNHLY, CDR2 FYNNEI. The length of the CDR3 is 14 residues. V dropped 7 bases and J dropped 4 bases, with 17 bases sitting between them. The CDR3 DNA is TGTGCCAGCAAAAATAGGGACTTTCTTTACGAGCAGTACTTC. It is translated as CASKNRDFLYEQYF.